This T cell receptor beta chain was recorded in a study of identifying expanded T cells in peripheral blood. Repertoires were generated with immunoSEQ multiplex PCR, while TCRdb's copy carries only in-frame clones and drops some. The sample consists of 120,000 or so clones, over 65% of them appearing once. There are 14 residues in the CDR3. CDR1 is SEHNR and CDR2 is FQNEAQ in the germline V gene (reference sequence). The sequence derives from a person aged 18 to 75 in good health. The specimen sequenced was blood. The chain has TRBV7-9 and TRBJ1-4; D gene ambiguous. DNA of the CDR3: TGTGCTACCCGGATCGGGCCAACTAATGAAAAACTGTTTTTT. Its translation is CATRIGPTNEKLFF.